The rows below give T cell receptor beta chains drawn from one sample of a study of vaccination effects on CD4 cells after COVID-19. Profiled with immunoSEQ multiplex PCR; TCRdb holds only in-frame clones, not every one. The sample contains approximately 57,000 clones, around four fifths of which appear only once. Antigens of these TCRs are unknown. The sequencing here drew on CD4+ T cells from PBMCs cultured without peptide, taken after COVID-19 vaccination. These receptors all come from a human donor who received a COVID-19 vaccine. CDR3s leave out the opening cysteine and the closing phenylalanine or tryptophan.

J	V	CDR3
TRBJ1-2	TRBV19	ASSNFQASGGYT
TRBJ1-2	TRBV10-3	AISESGGNGYT
TRBJ1-2	TRBV3-1/TRBV3-2	ASSQDRTGYT
TRBJ2-5	TRBV5-1	ASSLGTGETQY
TRBJ2-7	TRBV12-5	ASGSGPPHSYEQY
TRBJ1-5	TRBV12-3/TRBV12-4	ASSHSHGLPQH
TRBJ1-1	TRBV9	ASSRGHGTEAF
TRBJ1-1	TRBV7-9	ASSSGLGTEAF
TRBJ2-7	TRBV6-2/TRBV6-3	ASSRGEPVLYEQY
TRBJ1-5	TRBV3-1/TRBV3-2	ASSQGYIYNQPQH
TRBJ1-3	TRBV10-3	AISESGRTGNTIY
TRBJ2-3	TRBV18	ASSPPGLAGGTDTQY
TRBJ2-7	TRBV5-8	ASSLAGARLSYEQY
TRBJ1-1	TRBV6-1	ASSEEGPGLTLNTEAF
TRBJ2-1	TRBV2	ASSEAWTSGMSYEQF
TRBJ2-4	TRBV19	ASSPEGDIQY
TRBJ2-7	TRBV5-1	ASSSGTGTYEQY
TRBJ1-2	TRBV6-5	ASSFGRASGYT
TRBJ1-1	TRBV4-1	ASSQGAGGKGRTEAF
TRBJ1-2	TRBV6-5	ASSLYRGLHYGYT
TRBJ1-4	TRBV30	AWGRGEKLF
TRBJ1-1	TRBV19	ASSIIGLEAF
TRBJ1-5	TRBV19	ASSPVGTGQRNQPQH
TRBJ2-1	TRBV30	AWSQTDRGKQF
TRBJ2-3	TRBV10-3	AISRTGTNTDTQY
TRBJ1-2	TRBV10-3	AISESNAGGGYGYT
TRBJ2-2	TRBV4-2	ASSQEANRGTGELF
TRBJ2-7	TRBV19	ASRTGTGVYEQY
TRBJ1-3	TRBV28	ASRLSGNTIY
TRBJ2-7	TRBV2	ASSSDRGPYEQY
TRBJ2-3	TRBV5-4	ASSEDTDTQY
TRBJ1-6	TRBV9	ASSVAPGPNSPLH
TRBJ1-3	TRBV5-4	ASSPGQAVSGNTIY
TRBJ1-4	TRBV28	ASTPGGTGDEKLF
TRBJ2-1	TRBV5-1	ASSIDNEQF
TRBJ2-5	TRBV5-1	ASSLKGETQY
TRBJ2-2	TRBV11-2	ASSPRGGNTGELF
TRBJ1-6	TRBV6-5	AGGQGYNSPLH
TRBJ1-2	TRBV5-1	ASSLMSGSGYGYT
TRBJ2-1	TRBV7-9	ASSFPGSYNEQF
TRBJ2-7	TRBV5-5	ASSFGPTSAYEQY